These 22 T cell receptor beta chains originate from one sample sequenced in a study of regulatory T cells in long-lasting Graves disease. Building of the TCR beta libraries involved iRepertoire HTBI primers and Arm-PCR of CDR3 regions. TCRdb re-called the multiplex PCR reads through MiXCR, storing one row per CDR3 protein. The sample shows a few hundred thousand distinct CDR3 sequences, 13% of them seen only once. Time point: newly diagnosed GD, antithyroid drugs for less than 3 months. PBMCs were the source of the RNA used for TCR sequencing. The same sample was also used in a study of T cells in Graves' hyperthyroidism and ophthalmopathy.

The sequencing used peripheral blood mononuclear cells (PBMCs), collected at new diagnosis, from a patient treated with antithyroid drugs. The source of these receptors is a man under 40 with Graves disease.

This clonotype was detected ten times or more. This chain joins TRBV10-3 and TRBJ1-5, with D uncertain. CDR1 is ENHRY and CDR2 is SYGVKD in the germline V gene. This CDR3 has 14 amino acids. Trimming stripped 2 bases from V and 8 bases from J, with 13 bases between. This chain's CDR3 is CAISEGQVGEPQHF. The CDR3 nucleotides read TGTGCCATCAGTGAGGGCCAGGTCGGCGAGCCCCAGCATTTT.

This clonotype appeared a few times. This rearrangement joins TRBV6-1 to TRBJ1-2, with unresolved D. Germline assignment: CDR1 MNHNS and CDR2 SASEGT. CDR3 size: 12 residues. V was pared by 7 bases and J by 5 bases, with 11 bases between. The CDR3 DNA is TGTGCCAGCAACCCGGGCTGGTATGGCTACACCTTC. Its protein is CASNPGWYGYTF.

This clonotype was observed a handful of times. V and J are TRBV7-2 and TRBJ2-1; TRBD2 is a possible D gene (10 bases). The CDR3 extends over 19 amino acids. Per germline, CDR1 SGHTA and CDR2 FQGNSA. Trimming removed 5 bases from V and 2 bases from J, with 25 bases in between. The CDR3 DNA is TGTGCCAGCAGCAGGCGGGACAGGGTAGCGGGAGGACCCTACAATGAGCAGTTCTTC. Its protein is CASSRRDRVAGGPYNEQFF.

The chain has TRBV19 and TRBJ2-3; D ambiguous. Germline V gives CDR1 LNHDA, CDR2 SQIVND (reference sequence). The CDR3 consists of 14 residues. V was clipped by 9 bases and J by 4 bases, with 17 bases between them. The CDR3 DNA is TGTGCCAGCGCTCATAGGGCCGCGGCAGATACGCAGTATTTT. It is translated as CASAHRAAADTQYF.

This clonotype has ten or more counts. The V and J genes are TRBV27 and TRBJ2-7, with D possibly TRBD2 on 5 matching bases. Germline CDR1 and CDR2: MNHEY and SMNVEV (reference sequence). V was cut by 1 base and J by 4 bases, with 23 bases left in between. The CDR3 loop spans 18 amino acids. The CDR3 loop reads CASSLLDWSGKLTYEQYF. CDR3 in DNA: TGTGCCAGCAGTTTATTGGATTGGTCGGGGAAACTGACGTACGAGCAGTACTTC.

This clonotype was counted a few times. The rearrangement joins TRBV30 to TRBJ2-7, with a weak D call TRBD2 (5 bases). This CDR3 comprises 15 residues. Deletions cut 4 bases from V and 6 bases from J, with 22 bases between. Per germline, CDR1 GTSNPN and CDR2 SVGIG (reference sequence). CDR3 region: CAWKNERRVAGEQYF. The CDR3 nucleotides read TGTGCCTGGAAGAATGAGCGTAGGGTTGCGGGCGAGCAGTACTTC.

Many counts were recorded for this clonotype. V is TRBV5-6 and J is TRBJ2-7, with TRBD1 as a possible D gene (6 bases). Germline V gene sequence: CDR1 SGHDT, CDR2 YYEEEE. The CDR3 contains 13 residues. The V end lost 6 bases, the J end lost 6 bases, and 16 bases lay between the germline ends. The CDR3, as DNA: TGTGCCAGCACCCCCGAGGGGGAATTCGAGCAGTACTTC. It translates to CASTPEGEFEQYF.

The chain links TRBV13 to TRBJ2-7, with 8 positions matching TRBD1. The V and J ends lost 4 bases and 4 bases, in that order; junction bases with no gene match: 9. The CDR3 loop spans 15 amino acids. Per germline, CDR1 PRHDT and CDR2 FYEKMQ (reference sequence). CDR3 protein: CASSSHGQGFYEQYF. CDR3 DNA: TGTGCCAGCAGCTCACATGGACAGGGTTTTTACGAGCAGTACTTC.

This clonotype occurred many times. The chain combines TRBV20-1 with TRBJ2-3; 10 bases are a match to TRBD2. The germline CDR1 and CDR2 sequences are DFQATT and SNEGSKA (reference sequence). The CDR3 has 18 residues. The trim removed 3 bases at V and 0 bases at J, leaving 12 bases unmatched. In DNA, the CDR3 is TGCAGTGCTAGTGGGGCTCTAGCGGGAGACGGAAGCACAGATACGCAGTATTTT. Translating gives CSASGALAGDGSTDTQYF.

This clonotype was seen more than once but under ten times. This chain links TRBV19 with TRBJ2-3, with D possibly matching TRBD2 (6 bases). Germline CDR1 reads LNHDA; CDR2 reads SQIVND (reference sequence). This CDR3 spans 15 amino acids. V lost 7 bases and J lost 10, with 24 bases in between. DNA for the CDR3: TGTGCCAGTAACTCCTTGTCGGCGGAGGGGTTAGCGCAGTATTTT. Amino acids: CASNSLSAEGLAQYF.

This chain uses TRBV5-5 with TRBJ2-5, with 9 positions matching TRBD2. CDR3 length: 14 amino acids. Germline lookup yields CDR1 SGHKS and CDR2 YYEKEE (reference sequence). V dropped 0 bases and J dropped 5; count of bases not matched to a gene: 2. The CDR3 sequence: CASSLGGRDETQYF. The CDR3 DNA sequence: TGTGCCAGCAGCTTGGGCGGGAGGGATGAGACCCAGTACTTC. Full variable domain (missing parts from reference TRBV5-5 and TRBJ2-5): DAGVTQSPTHLIKTRGQQVTLRCSPISGHKSVSWYQQVLGQGPQFIFQYYEKEERGRGNFPDRFSARQFPNYSSELNVNALLLGDSALYLCASSLGGRDETQYFGPGTRLLVL.

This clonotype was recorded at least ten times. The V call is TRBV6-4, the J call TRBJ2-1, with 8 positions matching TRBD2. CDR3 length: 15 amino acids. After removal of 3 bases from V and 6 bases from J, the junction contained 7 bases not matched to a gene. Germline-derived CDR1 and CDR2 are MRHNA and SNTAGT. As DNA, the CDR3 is TGTGCCAGCAGTGAAGGAGCGGGAGAGGGCAATGAGCAGTTCTTC. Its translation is CASSEGAGEGNEQFF.

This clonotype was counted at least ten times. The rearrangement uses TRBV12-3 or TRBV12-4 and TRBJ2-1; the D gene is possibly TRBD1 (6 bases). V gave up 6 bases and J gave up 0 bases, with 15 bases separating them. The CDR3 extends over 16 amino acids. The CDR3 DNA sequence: TGTGCCAGCAGCCCCCCGAGGGGGAGCTCCTACAATGAGCAGTTCTTC. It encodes CASSPPRGSSYNEQFF.

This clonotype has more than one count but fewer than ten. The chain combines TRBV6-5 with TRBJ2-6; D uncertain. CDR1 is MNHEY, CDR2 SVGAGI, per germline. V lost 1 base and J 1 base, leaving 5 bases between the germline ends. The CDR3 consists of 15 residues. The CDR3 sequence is CASSYFDSGANVLTF. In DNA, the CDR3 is TGTGCCAGCAGTTACTTCGATTCTGGGGCCAACGTCCTGACTTTC.

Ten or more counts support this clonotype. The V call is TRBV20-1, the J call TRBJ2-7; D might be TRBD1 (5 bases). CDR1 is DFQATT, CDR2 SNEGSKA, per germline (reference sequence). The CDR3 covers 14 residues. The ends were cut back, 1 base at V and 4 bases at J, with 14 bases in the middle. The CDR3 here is CSARGPQGGYEQYF. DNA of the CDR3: TGCAGTGCTAGAGGCCCCCAGGGCGGTTACGAGCAGTACTTC.

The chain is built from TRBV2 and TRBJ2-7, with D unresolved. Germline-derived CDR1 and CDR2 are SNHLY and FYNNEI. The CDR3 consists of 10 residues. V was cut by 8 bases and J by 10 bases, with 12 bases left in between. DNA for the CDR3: TGTGCCAGCCGTATAGGTGAACAGTACTTC. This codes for CASRIGEQYF.

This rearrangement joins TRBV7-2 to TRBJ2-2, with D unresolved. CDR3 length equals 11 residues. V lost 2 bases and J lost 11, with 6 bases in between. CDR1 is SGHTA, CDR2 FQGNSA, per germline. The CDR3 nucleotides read TGTGCCAGCAGCTTAAACCTTGAGCTGTTTTTT. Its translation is CASSLNLELFF.

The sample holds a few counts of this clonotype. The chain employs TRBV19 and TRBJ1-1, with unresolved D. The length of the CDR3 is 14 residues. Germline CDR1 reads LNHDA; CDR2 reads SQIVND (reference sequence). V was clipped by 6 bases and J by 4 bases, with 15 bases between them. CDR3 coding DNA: TGTGCCAGTAGAAACCCCTCGGGGTCCACTGAAGCTTTCTTT. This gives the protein CASRNPSGSTEAFF.

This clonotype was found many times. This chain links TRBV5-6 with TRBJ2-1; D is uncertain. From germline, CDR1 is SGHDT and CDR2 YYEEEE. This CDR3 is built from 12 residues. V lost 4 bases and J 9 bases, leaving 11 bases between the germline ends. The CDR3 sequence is CASSTSYAEQFF. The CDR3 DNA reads TGTGCCAGCAGCACCAGCTACGCTGAGCAGTTCTTC. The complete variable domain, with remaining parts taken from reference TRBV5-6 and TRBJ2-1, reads DAGVTQSPTHLIKTRGQQVTLRCSPKSGHDTVSWYQQALGQGPQFIFQYYEEEERQRGNFPDRFSGHQFPNYSSELNVNALLLGDSALYLCASSTSYAEQFFGPGTRLTVL.

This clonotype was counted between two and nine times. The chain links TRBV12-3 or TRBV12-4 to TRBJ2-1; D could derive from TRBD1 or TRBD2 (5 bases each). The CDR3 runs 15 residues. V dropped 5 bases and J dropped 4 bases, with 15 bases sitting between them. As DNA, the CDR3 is TGTGCCAGCAGTCCCGCTCCCGGGGCTTACAATGAGCAGTTCTTC. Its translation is CASSPAPGAYNEQFF.

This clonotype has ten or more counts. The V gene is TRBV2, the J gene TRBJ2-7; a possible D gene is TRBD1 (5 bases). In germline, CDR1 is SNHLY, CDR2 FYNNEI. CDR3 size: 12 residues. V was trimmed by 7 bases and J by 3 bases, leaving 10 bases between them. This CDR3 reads CASTWGDYEQYF. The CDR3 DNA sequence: TGTGCCAGCACCTGGGGCGACTACGAGCAGTACTTC.

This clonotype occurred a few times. Written as DNA, the CDR3 is TGTGCCAGTACCATAGTTGGGGTCAATCAGCCCCAGCATTTT. Translating gives CASTIVGVNQPQHF. The rearrangement uses TRBV19 and TRBJ1-5; D call uncertain. V dropped 7 bases and J dropped 3 bases, with 13 bases sitting between them. CDR1 and CDR2 (germline): LNHDA, SQIVND (reference sequence). The CDR3 has 14 residues.